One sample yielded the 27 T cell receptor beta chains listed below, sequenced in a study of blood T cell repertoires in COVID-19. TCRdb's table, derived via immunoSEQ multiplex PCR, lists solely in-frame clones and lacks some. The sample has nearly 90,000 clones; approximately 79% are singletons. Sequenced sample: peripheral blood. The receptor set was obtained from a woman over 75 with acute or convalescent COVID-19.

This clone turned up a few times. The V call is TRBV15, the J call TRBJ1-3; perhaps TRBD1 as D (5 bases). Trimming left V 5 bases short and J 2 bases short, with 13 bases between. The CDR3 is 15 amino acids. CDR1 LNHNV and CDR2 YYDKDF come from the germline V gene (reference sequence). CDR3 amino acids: CATSRPGGTGNTIYF. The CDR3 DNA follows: TGTGCCACCAGCCGTCCGGGGGGAACTGGAAACACCATATATTTT.

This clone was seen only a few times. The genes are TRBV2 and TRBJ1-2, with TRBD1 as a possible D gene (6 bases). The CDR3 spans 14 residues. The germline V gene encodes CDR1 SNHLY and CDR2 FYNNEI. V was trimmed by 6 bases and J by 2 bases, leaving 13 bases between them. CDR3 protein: CASRHKTGNYGYTF. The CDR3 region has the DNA TGTGCCAGCAGGCATAAGACAGGAAACTATGGCTACACCTTC.

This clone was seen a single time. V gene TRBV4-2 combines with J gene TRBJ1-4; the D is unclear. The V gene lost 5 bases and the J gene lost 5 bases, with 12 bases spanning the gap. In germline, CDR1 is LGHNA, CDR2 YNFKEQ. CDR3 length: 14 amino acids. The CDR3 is CASSSTKANEKLFF. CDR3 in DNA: TGTGCCAGCAGCTCCACTAAGGCAAATGAAAAACTGTTTTTT.

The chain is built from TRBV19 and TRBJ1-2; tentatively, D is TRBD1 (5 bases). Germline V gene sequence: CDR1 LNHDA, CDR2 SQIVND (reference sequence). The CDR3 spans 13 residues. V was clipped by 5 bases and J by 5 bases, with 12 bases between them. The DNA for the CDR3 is TGTGCCAGTAGTTATGACAGAAAGTATGGCTACACCTTC. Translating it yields CASSYDRKYGYTF.

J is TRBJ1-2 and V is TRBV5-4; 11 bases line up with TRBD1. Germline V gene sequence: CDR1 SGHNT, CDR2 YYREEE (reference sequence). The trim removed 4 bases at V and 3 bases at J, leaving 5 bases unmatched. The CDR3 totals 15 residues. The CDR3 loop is CASSIGQGADYGYTF. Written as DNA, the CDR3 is TGTGCCAGCAGCATTGGACAGGGGGCTGACTATGGCTACACCTTC.

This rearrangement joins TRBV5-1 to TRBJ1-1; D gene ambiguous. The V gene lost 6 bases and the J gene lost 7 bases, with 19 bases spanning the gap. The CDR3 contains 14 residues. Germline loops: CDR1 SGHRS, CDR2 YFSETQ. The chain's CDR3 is CASNPTPGIGEAFF. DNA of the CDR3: TGCGCCAGCAACCCGACCCCGGGGATTGGTGAAGCTTTCTTT.

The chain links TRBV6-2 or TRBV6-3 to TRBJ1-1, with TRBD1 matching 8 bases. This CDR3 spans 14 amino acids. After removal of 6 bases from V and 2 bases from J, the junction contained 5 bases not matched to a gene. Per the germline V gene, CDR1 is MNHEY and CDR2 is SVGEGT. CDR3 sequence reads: CASSLTGGNTEAFF. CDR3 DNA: TGTGCCAGCAGCCTAACAGGGGGTAACACTGAAGCTTTCTTT.

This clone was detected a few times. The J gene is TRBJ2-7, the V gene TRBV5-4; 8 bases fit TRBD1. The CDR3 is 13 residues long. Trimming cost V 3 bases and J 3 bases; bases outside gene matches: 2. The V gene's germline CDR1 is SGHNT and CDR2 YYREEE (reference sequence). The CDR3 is CASSSGQGYEQYF. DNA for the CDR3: TGTGCCAGCAGCTCTGGACAGGGCTACGAGCAGTACTTC.

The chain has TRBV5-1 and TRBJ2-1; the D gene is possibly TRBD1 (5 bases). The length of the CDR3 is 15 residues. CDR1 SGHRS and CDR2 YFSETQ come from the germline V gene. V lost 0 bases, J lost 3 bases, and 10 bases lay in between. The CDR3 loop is CASSLALQGYNEQFF. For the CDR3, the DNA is TGCGCCAGCAGCTTGGCCCTCCAGGGCTACAATGAGCAGTTCTTC.

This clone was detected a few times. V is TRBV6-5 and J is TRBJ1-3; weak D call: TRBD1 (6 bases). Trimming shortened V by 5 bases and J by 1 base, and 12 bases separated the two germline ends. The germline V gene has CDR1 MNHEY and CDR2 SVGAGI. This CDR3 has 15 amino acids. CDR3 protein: CASSQQTGSGNTIYF. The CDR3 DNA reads TGTGCCAGCAGTCAGCAAACAGGGTCTGGAAACACCATATATTTT.

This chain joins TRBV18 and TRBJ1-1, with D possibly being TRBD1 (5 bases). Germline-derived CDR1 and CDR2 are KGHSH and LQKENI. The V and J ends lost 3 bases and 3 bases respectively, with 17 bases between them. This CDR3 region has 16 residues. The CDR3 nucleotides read TGTGCCAGCTCACCGCGTATGGGGGGAGGGGACACTGAAGCTTTCTTT. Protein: CASSPRMGGGDTEAFF.

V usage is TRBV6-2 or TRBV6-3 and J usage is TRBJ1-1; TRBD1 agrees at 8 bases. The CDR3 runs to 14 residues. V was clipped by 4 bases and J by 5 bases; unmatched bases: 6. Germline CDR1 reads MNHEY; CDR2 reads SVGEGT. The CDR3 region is CASSFTGGETEAFF. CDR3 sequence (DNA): TGTGCCAGCAGTTTCACAGGGGGTGAAACTGAAGCTTTCTTT.

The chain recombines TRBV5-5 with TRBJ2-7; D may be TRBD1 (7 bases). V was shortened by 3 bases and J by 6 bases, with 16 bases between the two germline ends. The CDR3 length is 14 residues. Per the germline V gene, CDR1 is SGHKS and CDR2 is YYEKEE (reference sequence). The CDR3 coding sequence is TGTGCCAGCAGCTCTTCGACGCAGGGGGGCGAGCAGTACTTC. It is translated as CASSSSTQGGEQYF.

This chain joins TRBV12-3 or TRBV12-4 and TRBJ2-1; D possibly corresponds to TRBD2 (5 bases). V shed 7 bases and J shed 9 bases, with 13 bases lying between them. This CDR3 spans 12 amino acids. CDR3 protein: CASMLFRGEQFF. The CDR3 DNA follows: TGTGCCAGCATGCTGTTTCGGGGTGAGCAGTTCTTC.

The CDR3 DNA is TGCGCCAGCAGCTCCGGGGTGGGGATTAACTATGGCTACACCTTC. Its translation: CASSSGVGINYGYTF. The rearrangement joins TRBV5-1 to TRBJ1-2; no firm D call. The germline V and J ends were trimmed by 3 bases and 1 base, with 13 bases remaining between them. Looked up from germline, CDR1 is SGHRS and CDR2 is YFSETQ. This CDR3 has 15 amino acids.

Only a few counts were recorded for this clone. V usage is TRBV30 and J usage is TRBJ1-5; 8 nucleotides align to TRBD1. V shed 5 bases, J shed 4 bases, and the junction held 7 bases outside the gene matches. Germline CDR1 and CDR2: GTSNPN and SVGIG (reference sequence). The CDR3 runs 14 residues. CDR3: CAWGTGLFNQPQHF. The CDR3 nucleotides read TGTGCCTGGGGGACAGGCCTCTTTAATCAGCCCCAGCATTTT.

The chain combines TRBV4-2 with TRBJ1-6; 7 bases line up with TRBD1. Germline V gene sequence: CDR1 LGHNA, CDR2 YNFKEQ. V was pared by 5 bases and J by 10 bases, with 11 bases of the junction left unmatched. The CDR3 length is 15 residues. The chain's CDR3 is CASSGSDRDSSPLHF. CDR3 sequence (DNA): TGTGCCAGCAGCGGCTCTGACAGGGATTCATCACCCCTCCACTTT.

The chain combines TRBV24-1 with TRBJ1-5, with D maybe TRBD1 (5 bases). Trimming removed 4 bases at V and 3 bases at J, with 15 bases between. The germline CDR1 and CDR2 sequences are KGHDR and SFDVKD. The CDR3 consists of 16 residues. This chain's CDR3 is CATSDGGRGNNQPQHF. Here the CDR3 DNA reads TGTGCCACCAGTGACGGGGGACGGGGGAACAATCAGCCCCAGCATTTT.

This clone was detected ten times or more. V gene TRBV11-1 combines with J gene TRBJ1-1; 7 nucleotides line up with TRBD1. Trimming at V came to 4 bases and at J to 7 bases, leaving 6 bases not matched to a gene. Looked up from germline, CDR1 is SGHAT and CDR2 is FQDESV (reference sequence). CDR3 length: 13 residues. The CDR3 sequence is CASSSRQGSEAFF. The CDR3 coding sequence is TGTGCCAGCAGCTCAAGACAGGGTAGTGAAGCTTTCTTT.

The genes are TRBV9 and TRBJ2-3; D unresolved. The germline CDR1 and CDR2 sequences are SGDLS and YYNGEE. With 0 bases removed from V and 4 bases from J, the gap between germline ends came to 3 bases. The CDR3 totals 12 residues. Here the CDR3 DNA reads TGTGCCAGCAGCGTAGTATCAGATACGCAGTATTTT. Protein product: CASSVVSDTQYF.

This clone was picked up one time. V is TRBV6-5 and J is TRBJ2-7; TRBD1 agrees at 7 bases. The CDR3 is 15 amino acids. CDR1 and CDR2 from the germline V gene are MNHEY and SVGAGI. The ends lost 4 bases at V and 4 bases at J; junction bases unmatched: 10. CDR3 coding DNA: TGTGCCAGCAGTTCTACGTGGACAGGTGCTTACGAGCAGTACTTC. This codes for CASSSTWTGAYEQYF.

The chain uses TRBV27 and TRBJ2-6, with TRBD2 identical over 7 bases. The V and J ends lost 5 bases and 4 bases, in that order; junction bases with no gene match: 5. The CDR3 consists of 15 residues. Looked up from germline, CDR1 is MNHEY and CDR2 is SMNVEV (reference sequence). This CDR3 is CASSPGRSGANVLTF. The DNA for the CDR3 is TGTGCCAGCAGTCCCGGGAGGTCGGGGGCCAACGTCCTGACTTTC.

Here the CDR3 DNA reads TGTGCCAGCAGTGAAGGGAGCGGGGGGGCGTCTGAGCAGTTCTTC. Its translation: CASSEGSGGASEQFF. This chain connects TRBV2 to TRBJ2-1; 10 bases agree with TRBD2. Per the germline V gene, CDR1 is SNHLY and CDR2 is FYNNEI. There are 15 residues in the CDR3. The V segment lost 1 base and the J segment 9 bases; nucleotides outside the gene matches: 6.

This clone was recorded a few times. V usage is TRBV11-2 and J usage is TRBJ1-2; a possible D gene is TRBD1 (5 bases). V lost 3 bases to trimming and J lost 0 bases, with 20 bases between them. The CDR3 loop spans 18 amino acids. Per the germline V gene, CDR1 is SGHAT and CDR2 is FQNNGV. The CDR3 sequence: CASSLYGSVGPSNYGYTF. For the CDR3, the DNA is TGTGCCAGCAGCTTGTATGGAAGCGTGGGGCCTTCTAACTATGGCTACACCTTC.

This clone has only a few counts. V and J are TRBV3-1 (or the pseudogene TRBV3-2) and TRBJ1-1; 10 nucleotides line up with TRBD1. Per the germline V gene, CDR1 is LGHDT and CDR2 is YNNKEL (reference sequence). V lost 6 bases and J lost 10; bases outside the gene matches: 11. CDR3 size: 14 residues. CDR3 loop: CASSNRDRGSVAFF. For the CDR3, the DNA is TGTGCCAGCAGTAATCGGGACAGGGGTTCAGTAGCTTTCTTT.

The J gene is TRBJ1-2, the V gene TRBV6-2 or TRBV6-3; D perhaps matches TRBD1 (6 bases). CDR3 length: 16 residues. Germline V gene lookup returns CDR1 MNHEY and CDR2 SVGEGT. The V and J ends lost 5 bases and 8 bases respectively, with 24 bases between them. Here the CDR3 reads CASSKTPTGIMRGYTF. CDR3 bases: TGTGCCAGCAGTAAGACTCCCACAGGGATAATGAGAGGCTACACCTTC.

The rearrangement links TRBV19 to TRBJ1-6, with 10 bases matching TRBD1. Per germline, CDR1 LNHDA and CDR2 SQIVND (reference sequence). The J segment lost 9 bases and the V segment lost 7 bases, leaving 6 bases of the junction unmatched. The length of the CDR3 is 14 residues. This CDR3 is CASTLTGGGSPLHF. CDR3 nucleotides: TGTGCCAGTACTTTGACAGGGGGCGGTTCACCCCTCCACTTT.